Presented here are 32 T cell receptor beta chains from one specimen sequenced in a study of long-term antiretroviral therapy in people with HIV (dated by TCRdb to between 2021 and 2024). Sequencing of the TRB variable region was done with the immunoSEQ hsTCRB v3.0 assay at survey level resolution. This immuneACCESS table, as held by TCRdb, lists in-frame sequences with V and J called but not all clones. Of the missing ones, under half trace to an unresolved V gene in checked studies; the others have no known cause. The sample table lists some 18,000 clones, approximately 80% of them with a count of one. In total, the top ten clones hold about 17% of the sample. Material: unsorted PBMCs, obtained 0.6 years after starting antiretroviral therapy. Receptors originate from a woman aged 18-29 years with HIV.

The chain couples TRBV5-1 to TRBJ2-1; 7 nucleotides line up with TRBD1. V dropped 0 bases and J dropped 1; count of bases not matched to a gene: 1. Germline V gene lookup returns CDR1 SGHRS and CDR2 YFSETQ. The CDR3 consists of 15 residues. CDR3: CASSLEGQSYNEQFF. The CDR3 nucleotides read TGCGCCAGCAGCTTGGAGGGACAGTCCTACAATGAGCAGTTCTTC.

This chain uses TRBV13 with TRBJ1-2, with 7 positions matching TRBD1. The CDR3 is 17 residues long. Germline assignment: CDR1 PRHDT and CDR2 FYEKMQ (reference sequence). The V segment lost 5 bases and the J segment 5 bases; nucleotides outside the gene matches: 17. CDR3 loop: CASSPHWGSQGGYGYTF. CDR3 DNA sequence: TGTGCCAGCAGCCCCCACTGGGGGAGCCAGGGGGGGTATGGCTACACCTTC.

The chain recombines TRBV19 with TRBJ1-3; D remains unclear. The germline V gene has CDR1 LNHDA and CDR2 SQIVND (reference sequence). CDR3 length equals 14 residues. Trimming stripped 7 bases from V and 0 bases from J, with 10 bases between. CDR3 sequence reads: CASKNSLSGNTIYF. For the CDR3, the DNA is TGTGCCAGTAAGAACAGCCTCTCTGGAAACACCATATATTTT.

The chain joins TRBV4-2 to TRBJ1-5; D not resolved. CDR1 is LGHNA and CDR2 is YNFKEQ in the germline V gene. The ends were cut back, 1 base at V and 0 bases at J, with 7 bases in the middle. The CDR3 covers 15 residues. The CDR3 region is CASSQVGSSNQPQHF. DNA of the CDR3: TGTGCCAGCAGCCAAGTGGGCAGTAGCAATCAGCCCCAGCATTTT.

This sequence joins TRBV6-5 and TRBJ1-1; no clear D. Germline V gene data show CDR1 as MNHEY and CDR2 as SVGAGI. The V and J ends lost 1 base and 4 bases respectively, with 7 bases between them. This CDR3 comprises 13 residues. As DNA, the CDR3 is TGTGCCAGCAGTTACTTTCCAGGCACTGAAGCTTTCTTT. Translation gives CASSYFPGTEAFF.

The V gene is TRBV5-1, the J gene TRBJ2-7; D is perhaps TRBD1 (5 bases). Per the germline V gene, CDR1 is SGHRS and CDR2 is YFSETQ. The length of the CDR3 is 15 residues. Trimming cost V 4 bases and J 5 bases, with 19 bases left between them. Here the CDR3 reads CASSPQGFPINEQYF. The CDR3 DNA follows: TGCGCCAGCAGCCCGCAGGGATTTCCTATCAACGAGCAGTACTTC.

V is TRBV9 and J is TRBJ2-7; D is perhaps TRBD1 (5 bases). V lost 8 bases to trimming and J lost 1 base, with 10 bases between them. In germline, CDR1 is SGDLS, CDR2 YYNGEE. CDR3 size: 12 residues. CDR3 sequence reads: CARRTPSYEQYF. The CDR3 DNA reads as TGTGCCAGACGGACACCTTCCTACGAGCAGTACTTC.

V and J are TRBV6-1 and TRBJ1-1; D unresolved. V was shortened by 11 bases and J by 4 bases, with 17 bases between the two germline ends. The CDR3 totals 13 residues. Per the germline V gene, CDR1 is MNHNS and CDR2 is SASEGT. CDR3 loop: CAALSTGATEAFF. In DNA form, the CDR3 reads TGTGCCGCTCTCTCCACCGGAGCCACTGAAGCTTTCTTT.

This clone was seen more than once but under ten times. V usage is TRBV28 and J usage is TRBJ1-2, with 8 bases identical to TRBD1. Germline V lookup: CDR1 MDHEN, CDR2 SYDVKM. The CDR3 contains 15 residues. V was clipped by 1 base and J by 4 bases; unmatched bases: 5. The chain's CDR3 is CASSLFPGQVYGYTF. CDR3 nucleotide sequence: TGTGCCAGCAGTTTATTCCCGGGACAGGTCTATGGCTACACCTTC.

The rearrangement joins TRBV21-1 to TRBJ2-1; no check of the table's D call, TRBD2, against the DNA was made. TRBV21-1 is marked as a pseudogene. The CDR3 has 17 residues. The CDR3 nucleotides read TGTGCCAGCAGCTCCGGGGGACTCAGTAGCTCCTACAATGAGCAGTTCTTC. It yields the protein CASSSGGLSSSYNEQFF.

The J gene is TRBJ2-1, the V gene TRBV20-1; possibly TRBD2 for D (6 bases). CDR1 is DFQATT, CDR2 SNEGSKA, per germline (reference sequence). With 5 bases removed from V and 5 bases from J, the gap between germline ends came to 7 bases. The CDR3 contains 11 residues. The CDR3 bases are TGCAGTGCTCCGGGGGACAATGAGCAGTTCTTC. This sequence encodes CSAPGDNEQFF.

V and J are TRBV6-5 and TRBJ2-2; a possible D gene is TRBD2 (6 bases). CDR3 length: 15 residues. V was shortened by 2 bases and J by 4 bases, with 11 bases between the two germline ends. The V gene's germline CDR1 is MNHEY and CDR2 SVGAGI. The CDR3 DNA is TGTGCCAGCAGTTACGGCGGGGAGTTCACCGGGGAGCTGTTTTTT. Its translation: CASSYGGEFTGELFF.

This clone was observed a handful of times. This chain uses TRBV9 with TRBJ1-3; 7 positions match TRBD1. The CDR3 has 15 amino acids. After removal of 1 base from V and 3 bases from J, the junction contained 4 bases not matched to a gene. Germline CDR1 is SGDLS and CDR2 is YYNGEE. The CDR3 coding sequence is TGTGCCAGCAGCGTAACAGGGGAAGTTGGAAACACCATATATTTT. It translates to CASSVTGEVGNTIYF.

The rearrangement links TRBV4-3 to TRBJ1-1, with a weak D call TRBD1 (6 bases). The CDR3 runs 14 residues. Germline V gives CDR1 LGHNA, CDR2 YSLEER. V was clipped by 0 bases and J by 4 bases, with 9 bases between them. The CDR3 DNA reads as TGCGCCAGCAGCCAAGATTCAGGGGCCACTGAAGCTTTCTTT. Translated: CASSQDSGATEAFF.

The chain carries TRBV7-6 and TRBJ1-3; D gene unclear. The CDR3 totals 12 residues. Germline loops: CDR1 SGHVS, CDR2 FNYEAQ. V was trimmed by 1 base and J by 8 bases, leaving 6 bases between them. CDR3 sequence: CASSLGYDTIYF. CDR3 in DNA: TGTGCCAGCAGCTTAGGTTATGACACCATATATTTT.

The rearrangement uses TRBV4-1 and TRBJ2-1, with TRBD1 matching 8 bases. Germline trimming cut 0 bases from V and 7 bases from J; bases unmatched to any gene: 2. From germline, CDR1 is MGHRA and CDR2 YSYEKL. The CDR3 totals 14 residues. The CDR3 DNA reads as TGCGCCAGCAGCCAAGATACAGGGGGAAATGAGCAGTTCTTC. Protein: CASSQDTGGNEQFF.

The chain combines TRBV5-1 with TRBJ1-1, with D perhaps TRBD1 (6 bases). Looked up from germline, CDR1 is SGHRS and CDR2 is YFSETQ. V lost 5 bases and J 2 bases, leaving 19 bases between the germline ends. The CDR3 covers 16 residues. The CDR3 is CASSPQPGALNTEAFF. As DNA, the CDR3 is TGCGCCAGCAGTCCTCAACCAGGGGCCTTAAACACTGAAGCTTTCTTT.

This clone has only a few counts. The genes are TRBV10-3 and TRBJ1-4; tentative D call: TRBD1 (6 bases). V was clipped by 3 bases and J by 0 bases, with 11 bases between them. The V gene's germline CDR1 is ENHRY and CDR2 SYGVKD. The CDR3 covers 16 residues. The chain's CDR3 is CAISEVRGATNEKLFF. As DNA, the CDR3 is TGTGCCATCAGTGAAGTCAGGGGAGCAACTAATGAAAAACTGTTTTTT.

This clone showed up just a few times. The rearrangement joins TRBV28 to TRBJ2-2, with 10 bases matching TRBD2. This CDR3 region has 13 residues. V gave up 7 bases and J gave up 7 bases; unmatched junction bases: 3. The germline V gene has CDR1 MDHEN and CDR2 SYDVKM. The CDR3 DNA reads TGTGCCAGCATTCCTAGCGGGGGCGGGGAGCTGTTTTTT. This codes for CASIPSGGGELFF.

This sequence joins TRBV13 and TRBJ1-5; no clear D gene. The V end lost 1 base, the J end lost 1 base, and 2 bases lay between the germline ends. The length of the CDR3 is 13 residues. Per germline, CDR1 PRHDT and CDR2 FYEKMQ (reference sequence). CDR3 residues: CASSLDSNQPQHF. In DNA form, the CDR3 reads TGTGCCAGCAGCTTAGACAGCAATCAGCCCCAGCATTTT.

This clone was counted a few times. The V call is TRBV2, the J call TRBJ1-5; D is unresolved. CDR3 length equals 13 residues. The germline V gene encodes CDR1 SNHLY and CDR2 FYNNEI. Deletions cut 4 bases from V and 4 bases from J, with 8 bases between. CDR3: CASSAKKNQPQHF. The DNA for the CDR3 is TGTGCCAGCAGTGCTAAGAAAAATCAGCCCCAGCATTTT.

V gene TRBV5-1 combines with J gene TRBJ2-7, with 9 bases that match TRBD2. This CDR3 is 13 amino acids long. The germline gives CDR1 SGHRS, CDR2 YFSETQ. V was pared by 4 bases and J by 5 bases, with 4 bases of the junction left unmatched. DNA of the CDR3: TGCGCCAGCAGCCGAGGACTAGCGAACGAGCAGTACTTC. Protein product: CASSRGLANEQYF.

There are a few counts of this clone. The CDR3 region is CASSRGGWGMNTEAFF. The CDR3 coding sequence is TGTGCCAGCAGCCGAGGGGGGTGGGGGATGAACACTGAAGCTTTCTTT. This sequence joins TRBV9 and TRBJ1-1; possible D gene TRBD1, 6 bases. V gave up 4 bases and J gave up 0 bases, with 16 bases separating them. The germline CDR1 and CDR2 sequences are SGDLS and YYNGEE. CDR3 size: 16 residues.

The CDR3 reads CASRAQGLYSNQPQHF. The DNA of the CDR3 is TGTGCCAGTAGGGCCCAGGGGTTGTATAGCAATCAGCCCCAGCATTTT. The rearrangement joins TRBV19 to TRBJ1-5, with D possibly matching TRBD1 (6 bases). Germline-derived CDR1 and CDR2 are LNHDA and SQIVND (reference sequence). This CDR3 is built from 16 residues. The germline V and J ends were trimmed by 6 bases and 0 bases, with 15 bases remaining between them. Full variable domain (rest looked up from reference TRBV19 and TRBJ1-5): DGGITQSPKYLFRKEGQNVTLSCEQNLNHDAMYWYRQDPGQGLRLIYYSQIVNDFQKGDIAEGYSVSREKKESFPLTVTSAQKNPTAFYLCASRAQGLYSNQPQHFGDGTRLSIL.

The rearrangement links TRBV7-3 to TRBJ2-3; possibly TRBD2 for D (6 bases). Trimming removed 6 bases at V and 0 bases at J, with 13 bases between. CDR1 is SGHTA and CDR2 is FQGTGA in the germline V gene. The CDR3 runs 15 residues. The CDR3 loop reads CASSAGGTSTDTQYF. As DNA, the CDR3 is TGTGCCAGCAGTGCCGGAGGGACTAGCACAGATACGCAGTATTTT.

The genes are TRBV7-8 and TRBJ1-1; the D is unclear. This CDR3 has 14 amino acids. CDR1 SGHVS and CDR2 FQNEAQ come from the germline V gene. Trimming removed 1 base at V and 6 bases at J, with 12 bases between. The CDR3 sequence: CASSLETRGSEAFF. In nucleotides, the CDR3 is TGTGCCAGCAGCTTAGAAACCCGTGGGTCTGAAGCTTTCTTT.

CDR3 sequence: CASSYSGGDEQFF. The CDR3 bases are TGTGCCAGCAGTTACTCCGGAGGCGATGAGCAGTTCTTC. V is TRBV2 and J is TRBJ2-1, with D tentatively TRBD2 (5 bases). The V gene's germline CDR1 is SNHLY and CDR2 FYNNEI. Trimming took 5 bases from V and 8 from J, leaving 13 bases between them. The CDR3 runs to 13 residues.

The chain combines TRBV19 with TRBJ1-1; D not resolved. V was clipped by 7 bases and J by 5 bases, with 20 bases between them. CDR1 is LNHDA and CDR2 is SQIVND in the germline V gene (reference sequence). This CDR3 has 15 residues. The CDR3 region is CASNSPSSGWTEAFF. CDR3 DNA sequence: TGTGCCAGTAATTCCCCATCTTCAGGATGGACTGAAGCTTTCTTT.

A few counts support this clone. The CDR3 nucleotides read TGTGCCAGCAGCTTGTATAGCAATCAGCCCCAGCATTTT. As protein: CASSLYSNQPQHF. V is TRBV5-8 and J is TRBJ1-5; no clear D. The CDR3 consists of 13 residues. The germline gives CDR1 SGHTS, CDR2 YDEGEE. Trimming left V 1 base short and J 0 bases short, with 2 bases between.

CDR3 protein: CAWEREGQSEQFF. As DNA, the CDR3 is TGTGCCTGGGAGCGGGAGGGGCAGAGTGAGCAGTTCTTC. The V gene is TRBV30, the J gene TRBJ2-1; 10 bases agree with TRBD2. Trimming removed 5 bases from V and 9 bases from J; junction bases left unmatched: 7. The germline V gene has CDR1 GTSNPN and CDR2 SVGIG (reference sequence). The CDR3 is 13 amino acids.

This clone was found once. The gene calls are TRBV5-1 and TRBJ1-1; TRBD1 matches at 11 bases. Germline V gene lookup returns CDR1 SGHRS and CDR2 YFSETQ. The CDR3 totals 17 residues. The junction had 9 bases not matched to a gene; V was cut back by 4 bases and J by 1 base. The CDR3 sequence is CASSPRGGTGGNTEAFF. The CDR3 coding sequence is TGCGCCAGCAGCCCCCGTGGGGGGACAGGGGGGAACACTGAAGCTTTCTTT.

This sequence joins TRBV7-9 and TRBJ2-3; TRBD1 aligns across 10 bases. Looked up from germline, CDR1 is SEHNR and CDR2 is FQNEAQ (reference sequence). The CDR3 sequence is 15 residues long. V was clipped by 3 bases and J by 3 bases; unmatched bases: 3. The CDR3 is CASSFGQGETDTQYF. DNA for the CDR3: TGTGCCAGCAGCTTTGGACAGGGGGAAACAGATACGCAGTATTTT.